This TCR beta chain stems from a study of T cell responses to AZD1222 COVID-19 vaccine. Trimming took off 3 bases at V and 6 bases at J, with 9 bases between the two ends. The CDR3 loop spans 13 amino acids. Clones were sequenced by immunoSEQ multiplex PCR, and TCRdb holds only the in-frame ones, with some missing. The data hold around 140,000 clones, with more than 70% observed a single time. Study outcomes and limitations: Donors in the cohort were predominantly white British and more often female, and clonal diversity was possibly underestimated. Increased Spike-specific TCR breadth and depth were observed after two AZD1222 doses.

Details on this clone: Antigen: not known.

Second-dose intervals near 4 or 12 weeks were combined. The chain combines TRBV12-3 or TRBV12-4 with TRBJ2-1; D remains ambiguous. Sequenced material: peripheral blood, taken 28 days after the second AZD1222 dose. This receptor was taken from an adult who received the AZD1222 COVID-19 vaccine. The CDR3 DNA reads as TGTGCCAGCAGTTTTGGGCAGACCAATGAGCAGTTCTTC. Amino acids: CASSFGQTNEQFF.